What follows are 10 T cell receptor beta chains derived from one specimen sequenced in a study of beta chain features in type 1 diabetes. Expressed TCRB transcripts were sequenced after all isolated RNA was converted to cDNA. The assay was immunoSEQ multiplex PCR, and TCRdb's table has in-frame clones only and misses some. The sample yields 360,000 or so clones, roughly 21% seen once. Sequences were obtained from naive CD4+ T cells from blood. These receptors were obtained from a woman under 30 in good health.

This clone turned up a few times. The V and J genes are TRBV30 and TRBJ2-7, with D maybe TRBD2 (5 bases). The CDR3 consists of 12 residues. Germline assignment: CDR1 GTSNPN and CDR2 SVGIG (reference sequence). V lost 0 bases and J 9 bases, leaving 12 bases between the germline ends. This chain's CDR3 is CAWSVHAGGQYF. The CDR3 DNA reads TGTGCCTGGAGTGTACATGCGGGTGGGCAGTACTTC.

This clone was detected only a few times. This chain connects TRBV4-3 to TRBJ2-1, with 12 bases matching TRBD2. This CDR3 has 18 residues. With 0 bases clipped from V and 7 bases from J, the junction kept 10 bases outside the gene matches. From germline, CDR1 is LGHNA and CDR2 YSLEER. The CDR3 protein is CASSQEPPGLAGGNEQFF. CDR3 nucleotides: TGCGCCAGCAGCCAAGAACCACCGGGACTAGCGGGTGGTAATGAGCAGTTCTTC.

This clone was seen a few times. This chain joins TRBV30 and TRBJ2-2; TRBD2 is a possible D gene (7 bases). Per the germline V gene, CDR1 is GTSNPN and CDR2 is SVGIG (reference sequence). The V and J ends lost 0 bases and 3 bases respectively, with 14 bases between them. The CDR3 extends over 16 amino acids. Here the CDR3 DNA reads TGTGCCTGGAGTGTAAGGGGCGGGGGCGACACCGGGGAGCTGTTTTTT. As protein: CAWSVRGGGDTGELFF. The full variable domain, its missing parts supplied by reference TRBV30 and TRBJ2-2, is SQTIHQWPATLVQPVGSPLSLECTVEGTSNPNLYWYRQAAGRGLQLLFYSVGIGQISSEVPQNLSASRPQDRQFILSSKKLLLSDSGFYLCAWSVRGGGDTGELFFGEGSRLTVL.

This clone was seen a few times. This chain joins TRBV7-9 and TRBJ2-7; TRBD2 matches 8 bases. V was pared by 1 base and J by 8 bases, with 7 bases of the junction left unmatched. The CDR3 is made up of 14 amino acids. Germline V gene sequence: CDR1 SEHNR, CDR2 FQNEAQ (reference sequence). CDR3 DNA: TGTGCCAGCAGCTTAGGAACCACTAGCGGTCAGCAGTACTTC. It yields the protein CASSLGTTSGQQYF.

The gene calls are TRBV30 and TRBJ2-7; 7 bases map to TRBD2. The V segment lost 2 bases and the J segment 4 bases; nucleotides outside the gene matches: 8. CDR3 size: 14 residues. Germline CDR1 and CDR2: GTSNPN and SVGIG (reference sequence). The CDR3 spells CAWSKGGSPYEQYF. The CDR3 coding sequence is TGTGCCTGGAGTAAAGGCGGGAGTCCGTACGAGCAGTACTTC.

To note about this clone: The sample contains more than one DNA sequence encoding this CDR3. This chain joins TRBV19 and TRBJ1-1; the D gene is possibly TRBD1 (6 bases). With 3 bases removed from V and 1 base from J, the gap between germline ends came to 9 bases. Germline CDR1 reads LNHDA; CDR2 reads SQIVND (reference sequence). The CDR3 is made up of 14 amino acids. The chain's CDR3 is CASSIPGANTEAFF. CDR3 bases: TGTGCCAGTAGTATCCCAGGGGCGAACACTGAAGCTTTCTTT.

This clone was counted between two and nine times. V is TRBV18 and J is TRBJ2-5; no clear D. V was clipped by 6 bases and J by 5 bases, with 7 bases between them. This CDR3 is built from 11 residues. Germline CDR1 and CDR2: KGHSH and LQKENI. This chain's CDR3 is CASSSRETQYF. In nucleotides, the CDR3 is TGTGCCAGCTCGTCGAGGGAGACCCAGTACTTC.

This clone was counted once. This rearrangement joins TRBV6-5 to TRBJ2-5; 8 bases agree with TRBD1. The CDR3 spans 14 residues. Germline CDR1 MNHEY, CDR2 SVGAGI. With 5 bases clipped from V and 5 bases from J, the junction kept 7 bases outside the gene matches. The CDR3 sequence is CASSPRTGRETQYF. In DNA, the CDR3 is TGTGCCAGCAGTCCCAGGACAGGGAGGGAGACCCAGTACTTC.

This clone was seen repeatedly, ten times or more. This rearrangement joins TRBV4-1 to TRBJ2-5; D is undetermined. Per the germline V gene, CDR1 is MGHRA and CDR2 is YSYEKL. The V end lost 3 bases, the J end lost 5 bases, and 13 bases lay between the germline ends. This CDR3 comprises 14 residues. DNA of the CDR3: TGCGCCAGCAGCCACGGCGGAATTTATGAGACCCAGTACTTC. It codes for CASSHGGIYETQYF.

This chain links TRBV7-8 with TRBJ1-1; D is undetermined. The CDR3 length is 15 residues. Between the trimmed V and J ends, which lost 5 bases and 4 bases, there was a span of 17 bases. Germline V lookup: CDR1 SGHVS, CDR2 FQNEAQ. The CDR3 spells CASSILRTRVTEAFF. CDR3 bases: TGTGCCAGCAGCATACTACGGACGAGGGTCACTGAAGCTTTCTTT.